This T cell receptor beta chain was recorded in a study of OX40 agonist ivuxolimab in advanced cancers. Study-level background: Patients were under 90% male with ages roughly 20 to 85, mean 60. The study, taken as a whole, reports: Both CD4+ and CD8+ T cell populations in blood had undergone clonal expansion by week 6 at 0.1 to 3.0 mg/kg. In CD8+ T cells, expanded clones were on average more numerous than in CD4+. The work left the antigen specificity of expanded peripheral T cells undetermined.

V lost 9 bases to trimming and J lost 4 bases; unmatched junction nucleotides: 7. Germline loops: CDR1 SEHNR, CDR2 FQNEAQ (reference sequence). CDR3 length equals 13 residues. Sequenced by immunoSEQ multiplex PCR; TCRdb stores in-frame clones only, minus some. The table shows tens of thousands of clones, with about 93% occurring only once. Concerning this clone itself: Its antigen is undetermined.

Source: CD4+ or CD8+ T cells sorted from blood, taken in a trial of the OX40 agonist ivuxolimab. This receptor was taken from an adult with an advanced solid tumor such as melanoma, head and neck, liver or kidney cancer. The chain couples TRBV7-9 to TRBJ2-3, with 7 bases that match TRBD1. CDR3 region: CASRPQGADTQYF. CDR3 coding DNA: TGTGCCAGTAGGCCTCAGGGGGCAGATACGCAGTATTTT.